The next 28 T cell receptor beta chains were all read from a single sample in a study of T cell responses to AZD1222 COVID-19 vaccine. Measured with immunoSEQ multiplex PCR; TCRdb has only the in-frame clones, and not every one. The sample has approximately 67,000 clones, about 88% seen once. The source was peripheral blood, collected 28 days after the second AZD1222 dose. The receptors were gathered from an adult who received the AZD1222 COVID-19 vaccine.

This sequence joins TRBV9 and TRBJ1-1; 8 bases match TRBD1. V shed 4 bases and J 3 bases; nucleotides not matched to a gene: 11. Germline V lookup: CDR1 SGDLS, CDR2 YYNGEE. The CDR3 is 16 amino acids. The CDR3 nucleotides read TGTGCCAGCAGCTCTCATGATGGACAGGGTGACACTGAAGCTTTCTTT. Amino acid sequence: CASSSHDGQGDTEAFF.

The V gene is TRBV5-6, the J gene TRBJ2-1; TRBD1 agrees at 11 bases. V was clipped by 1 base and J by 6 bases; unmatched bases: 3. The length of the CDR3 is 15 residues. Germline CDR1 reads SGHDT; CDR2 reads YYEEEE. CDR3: CASSLLGQGGNEQFF. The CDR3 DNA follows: TGTGCCAGCAGCTTGTTGGGACAGGGGGGCAATGAGCAGTTCTTC.

CDR3 amino acids: CASSSWTILGGTQYF. The CDR3 DNA sequence: TGTGCCAGCAGTTCCTGGACTATCTTGGGAGGGACCCAGTACTTC. This rearrangement joins TRBV28 to TRBJ2-5; D might be TRBD2 (6 bases). In germline, CDR1 is MDHEN, CDR2 SYDVKM. The CDR3 contains 15 residues. Trimming stripped 4 bases from V and 7 bases from J, with 19 bases between.

This CDR3 reads CASSPGLIETQYF. CDR3 coding DNA: TGTGCCAGCAGCCCAGGACTGATAGAGACCCAGTACTTC. This chain uses TRBV13 with TRBJ2-5; weak D call: TRBD2 (5 bases). The ends were cut back, 5 bases at V and 4 bases at J, with 11 bases in the middle. The CDR3 is 13 residues long. CDR1 and CDR2 from the germline V gene are PRHDT and FYEKMQ (reference sequence).

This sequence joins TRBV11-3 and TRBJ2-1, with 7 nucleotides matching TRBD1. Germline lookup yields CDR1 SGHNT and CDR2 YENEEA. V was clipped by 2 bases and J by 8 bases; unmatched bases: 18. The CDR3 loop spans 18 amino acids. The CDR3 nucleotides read TGTGCCAGCAGCTTACGGCGAGGGGGACAGACCTTAGGGGATGAGCAGTTCTTC. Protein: CASSLRRGGQTLGDEQFF. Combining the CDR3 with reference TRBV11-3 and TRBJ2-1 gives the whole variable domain EAGVVQSPRYKIIEKKQPVAFWCNPISGHNTLYWYLQNLGQGPELLIRYENEEAVDDSQLPKDRFSAERLKGVDSTLKIQPAELGDSAVYLCASSLRRGGQTLGDEQFFGPGTRLTVL.

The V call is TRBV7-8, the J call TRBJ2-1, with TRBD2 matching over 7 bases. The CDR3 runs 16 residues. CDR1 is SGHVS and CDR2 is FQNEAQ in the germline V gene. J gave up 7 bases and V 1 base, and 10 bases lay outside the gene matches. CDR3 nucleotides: TGTGCCAGCAGCTTAGGCGGGAGCCCCTTACGGAATGAGCAGTTCTTC. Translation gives CASSLGGSPLRNEQFF.

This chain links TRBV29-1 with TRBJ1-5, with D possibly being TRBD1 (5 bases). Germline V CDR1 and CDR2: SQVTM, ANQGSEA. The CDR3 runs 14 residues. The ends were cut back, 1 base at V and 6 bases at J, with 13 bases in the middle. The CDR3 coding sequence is TGCAGCGTTGAAGCCGGGGGAGAGGGTCAGCCCCAGCATTTT. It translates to CSVEAGGEGQPQHF.

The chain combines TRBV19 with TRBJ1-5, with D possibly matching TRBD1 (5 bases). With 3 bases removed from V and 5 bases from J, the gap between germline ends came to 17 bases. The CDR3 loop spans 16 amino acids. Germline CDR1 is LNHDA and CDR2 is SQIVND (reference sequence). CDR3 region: CASSMLGRGAYQPQHF. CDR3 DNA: TGTGCCAGTAGTATGCTGGGGCGTGGGGCCTATCAGCCCCAGCATTTT. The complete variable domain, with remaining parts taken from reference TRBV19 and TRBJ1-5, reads DGGITQSPKYLFRKEGQNVTLSCEQNLNHDAMYWYRQDPGQGLRLIYYSQIVNDFQKGDIAEGYSVSREKKESFPLTVTSAQKNPTAFYLCASSMLGRGAYQPQHFGDGTRLSIL.

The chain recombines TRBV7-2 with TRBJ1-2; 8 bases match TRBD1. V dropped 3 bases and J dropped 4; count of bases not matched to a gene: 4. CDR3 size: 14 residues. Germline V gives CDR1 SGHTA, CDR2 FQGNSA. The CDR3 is CASSFGQGRYGYTF. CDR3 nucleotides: TGTGCCAGCAGCTTTGGACAGGGCCGCTATGGCTACACCTTC.

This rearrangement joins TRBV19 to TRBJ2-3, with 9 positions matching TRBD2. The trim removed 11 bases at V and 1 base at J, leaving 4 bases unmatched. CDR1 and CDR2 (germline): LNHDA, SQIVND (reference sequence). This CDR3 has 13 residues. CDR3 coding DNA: TGTGCCTCTAGGACTAGCGGCACAGATACGCAGTATTTT. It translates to CASRTSGTDTQYF.

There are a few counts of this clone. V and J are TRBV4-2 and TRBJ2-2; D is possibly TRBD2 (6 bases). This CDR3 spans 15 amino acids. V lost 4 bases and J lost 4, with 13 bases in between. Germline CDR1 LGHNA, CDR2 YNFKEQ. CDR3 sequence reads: CASSPSRGSTGELFF. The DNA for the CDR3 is TGTGCCAGCAGCCCGTCCCGGGGGAGCACCGGGGAGCTGTTTTTT.

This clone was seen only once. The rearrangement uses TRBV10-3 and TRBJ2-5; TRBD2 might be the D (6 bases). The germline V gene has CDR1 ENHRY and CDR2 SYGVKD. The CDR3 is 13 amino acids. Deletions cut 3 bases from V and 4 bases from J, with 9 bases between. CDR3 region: CAISDGAGETQYF. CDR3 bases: TGTGCCATCAGTGACGGAGCGGGAGAGACCCAGTACTTC.

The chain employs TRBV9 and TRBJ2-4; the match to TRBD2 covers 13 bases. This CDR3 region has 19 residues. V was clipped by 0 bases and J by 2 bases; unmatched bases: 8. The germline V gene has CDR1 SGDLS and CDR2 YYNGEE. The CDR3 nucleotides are TGTGCCAGCAGCGTAGGGGGACTAGCGGGAACAGGAACCAAAAACATTCAGTACTTC. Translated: CASSVGGLAGTGTKNIQYF.

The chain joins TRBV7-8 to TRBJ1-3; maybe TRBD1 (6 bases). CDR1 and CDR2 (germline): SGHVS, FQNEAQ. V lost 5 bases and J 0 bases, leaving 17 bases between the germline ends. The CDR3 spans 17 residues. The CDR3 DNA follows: TGTGCCAGCAGCCCGGGAGCCAGGGGATACTCTGGAAACACCATATATTTT. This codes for CASSPGARGYSGNTIYF.

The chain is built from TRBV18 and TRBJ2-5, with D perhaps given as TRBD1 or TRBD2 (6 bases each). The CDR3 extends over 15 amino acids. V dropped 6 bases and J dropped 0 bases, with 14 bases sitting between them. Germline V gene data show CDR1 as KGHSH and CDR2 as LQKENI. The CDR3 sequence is CASSRGGPDQETQYF. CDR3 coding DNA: TGTGCCAGCTCCAGAGGGGGGCCTGACCAAGAGACCCAGTACTTC.

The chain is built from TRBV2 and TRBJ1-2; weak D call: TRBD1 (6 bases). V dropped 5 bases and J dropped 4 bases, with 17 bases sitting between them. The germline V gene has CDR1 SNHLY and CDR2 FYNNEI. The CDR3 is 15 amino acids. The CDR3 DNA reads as TGTGCCAGCAGTCCAGAGACAGGCGCCTTCTATGGCTACACCTTC. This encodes CASSPETGAFYGYTF.

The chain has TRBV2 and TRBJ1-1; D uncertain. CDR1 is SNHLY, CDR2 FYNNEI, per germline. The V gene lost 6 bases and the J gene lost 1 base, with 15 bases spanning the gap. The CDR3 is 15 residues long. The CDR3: CASSRGKAANTEAFF. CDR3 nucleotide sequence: TGTGCCAGCAGCCGAGGGAAGGCTGCGAACACTGAAGCTTTCTTT.

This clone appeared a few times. CDR3 in amino acids: CSVTDGSSGNTIYF. In DNA form, the CDR3 reads TGCAGCGTTACCGACGGAAGCTCTGGAAACACCATATATTTT. The gene calls are TRBV29-1 and TRBJ1-3; D remains ambiguous. V shed 5 bases and J shed 0 bases, with 11 bases lying between them. The CDR3 has 14 residues. In germline, CDR1 is SQVTM, CDR2 ANQGSEA.

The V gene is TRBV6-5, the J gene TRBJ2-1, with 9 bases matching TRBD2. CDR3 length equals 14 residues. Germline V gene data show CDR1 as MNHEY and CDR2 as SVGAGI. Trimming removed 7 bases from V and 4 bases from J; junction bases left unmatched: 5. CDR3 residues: CASIRLAVYNEQFF. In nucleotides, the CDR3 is TGTGCCAGCATACGACTAGCGGTTTACAATGAGCAGTTCTTC.

The CDR3 nucleotides read TGTGCCAGCAGCGAACAGAATGAAAAACTGTTTTTT. Amino acid sequence: CASSEQNEKLFF. This chain links TRBV2 with TRBJ1-4; D is unclear. In germline, CDR1 is SNHLY, CDR2 FYNNEI. This CDR3 contains 12 residues. Trimming took 6 bases from V and 5 from J, leaving 7 bases between them.

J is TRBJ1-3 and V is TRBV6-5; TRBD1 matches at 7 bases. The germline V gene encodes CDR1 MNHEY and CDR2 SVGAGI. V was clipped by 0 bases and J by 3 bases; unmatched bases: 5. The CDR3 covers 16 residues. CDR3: CASSYSRQGGGNTIYF. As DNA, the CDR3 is TGTGCCAGCAGTTACTCGCGACAGGGAGGTGGAAACACCATATATTTT.

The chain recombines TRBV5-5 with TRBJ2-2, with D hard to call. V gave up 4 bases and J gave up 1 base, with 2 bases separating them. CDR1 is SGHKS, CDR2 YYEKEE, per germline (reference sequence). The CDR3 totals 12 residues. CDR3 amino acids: CASSQNTGELFF. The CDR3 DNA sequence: TGTGCCAGCAGCCAGAACACCGGGGAGCTGTTTTTT. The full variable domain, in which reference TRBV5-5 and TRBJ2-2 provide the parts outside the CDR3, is DAGVTQSPTHLIKTRGQQVTLRCSPISGHKSVSWYQQVLGQGPQFIFQYYEKEERGRGNFPDRFSARQFPNYSSELNVNALLLGDSALYLCASSQNTGELFFGEGSRLTVL.

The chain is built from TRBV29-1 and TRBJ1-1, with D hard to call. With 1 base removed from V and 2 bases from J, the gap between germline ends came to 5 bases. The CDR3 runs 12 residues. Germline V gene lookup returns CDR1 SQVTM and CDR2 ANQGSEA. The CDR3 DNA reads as TGCAGCGTTGAAGGCAGAAACACTGAAGCTTTCTTT. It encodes CSVEGRNTEAFF.

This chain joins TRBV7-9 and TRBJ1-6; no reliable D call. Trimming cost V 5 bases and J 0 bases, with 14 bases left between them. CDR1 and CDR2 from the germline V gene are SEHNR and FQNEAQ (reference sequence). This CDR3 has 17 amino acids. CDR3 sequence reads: CASSESLLSSYNSPLHF. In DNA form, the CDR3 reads TGTGCCAGCAGCGAATCCCTATTAAGCTCCTATAATTCACCCCTCCACTTT.

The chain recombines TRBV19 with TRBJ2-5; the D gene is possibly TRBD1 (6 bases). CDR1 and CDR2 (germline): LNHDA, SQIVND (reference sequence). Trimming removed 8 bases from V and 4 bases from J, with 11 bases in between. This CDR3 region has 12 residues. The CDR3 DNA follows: TGTGCCAGTCGTACAGGGTCAGAGACCCAGTACTTC. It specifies CASRTGSETQYF.

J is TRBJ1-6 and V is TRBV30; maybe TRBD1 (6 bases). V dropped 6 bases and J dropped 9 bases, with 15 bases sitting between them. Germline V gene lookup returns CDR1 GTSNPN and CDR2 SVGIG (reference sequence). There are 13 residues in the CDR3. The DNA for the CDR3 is TGTGCCTGTGCAGGGGCCGGAGTTTCACCCCTCCACTTT. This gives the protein CACAGAGVSPLHF.

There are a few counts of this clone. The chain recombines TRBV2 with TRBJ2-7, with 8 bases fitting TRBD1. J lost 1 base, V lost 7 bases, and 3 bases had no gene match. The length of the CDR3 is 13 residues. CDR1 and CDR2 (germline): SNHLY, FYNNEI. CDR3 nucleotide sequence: TGTGCCAGCAACGGACAGGGTTCCTACGAGCAGTACTTC. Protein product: CASNGQGSYEQYF. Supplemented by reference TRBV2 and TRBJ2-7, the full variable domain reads EPEVTQTPSHQVTQMGQEVILRCVPISNHLYFYWYRQILGQKVEFLVSFYNNEISEKSEIFDDQFSVERPDGSNFTLKIRSTKLEDSAMYFCASNGQGSYEQYFGPGTRLTVT.

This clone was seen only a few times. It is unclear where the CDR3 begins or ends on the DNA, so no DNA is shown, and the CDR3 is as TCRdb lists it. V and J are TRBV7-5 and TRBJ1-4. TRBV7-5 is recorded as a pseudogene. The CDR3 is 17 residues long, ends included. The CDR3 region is CVRSYSCFRRNNEKLFF.